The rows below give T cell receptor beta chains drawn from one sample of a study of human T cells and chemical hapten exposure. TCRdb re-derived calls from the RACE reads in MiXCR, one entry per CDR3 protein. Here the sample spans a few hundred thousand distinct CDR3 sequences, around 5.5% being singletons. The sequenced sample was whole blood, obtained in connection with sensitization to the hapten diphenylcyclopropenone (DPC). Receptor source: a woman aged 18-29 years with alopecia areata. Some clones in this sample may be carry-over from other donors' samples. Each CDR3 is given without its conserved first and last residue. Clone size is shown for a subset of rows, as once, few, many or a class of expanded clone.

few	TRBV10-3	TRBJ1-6	AISENGAGMSPLH
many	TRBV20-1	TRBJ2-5	SANDYEYGPAPETQY
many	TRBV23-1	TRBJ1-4	ASSLLETTNEKLF
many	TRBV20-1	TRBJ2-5	SARDGAPGLAGKETQY
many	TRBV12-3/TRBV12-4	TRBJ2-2	ASLKDRAFTGELF
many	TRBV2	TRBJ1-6	ASSPTGTGSNSPLH
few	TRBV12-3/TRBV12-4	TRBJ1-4	ASSLELSGEEKLF
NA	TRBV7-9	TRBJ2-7	ASSRDFAYEQY
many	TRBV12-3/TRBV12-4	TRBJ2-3	ASSLRRGTDTQY
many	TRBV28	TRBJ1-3	ASYEGIRNTIY